This T cell receptor beta chain was found in a study of blood T cells in healthy people across ages. With a J-beta primer mix and a sample-barcoded 5' primer, a second PCR ran roughly 6 to 12 cycles. One entry per CDR3 protein, called by TCRdb with MiXCR from the 5' RACE reads. The sample holds 800,000 or so distinct CDR3 sequences, about 47% seen once. Germline assignment: CDR1 SQVTM and CDR2 ANQGSEA. Losses at the gene ends were 7 bases for V and 5 bases for J; bases not matched to a gene: 6. This CDR3 is 12 amino acids long. The sequenced material came from blood. The source is a man aged 80 or over in good health. The chain employs TRBV29-1 and TRBJ1-2; 8 bases align to TRBD1. In DNA, the CDR3 is TGCAGCGCCGGGACAGGCGGTTATGGCTACACCTTC. Translation gives CSAGTGGYGYTF.